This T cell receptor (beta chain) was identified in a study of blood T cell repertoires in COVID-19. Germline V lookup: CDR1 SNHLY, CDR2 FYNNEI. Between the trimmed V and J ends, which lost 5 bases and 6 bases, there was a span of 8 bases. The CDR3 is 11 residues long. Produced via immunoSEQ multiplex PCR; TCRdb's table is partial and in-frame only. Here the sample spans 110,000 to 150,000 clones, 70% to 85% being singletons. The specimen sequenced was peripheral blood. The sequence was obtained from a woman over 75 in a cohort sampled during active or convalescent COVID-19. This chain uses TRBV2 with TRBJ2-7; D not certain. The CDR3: CASSLTAEQYF. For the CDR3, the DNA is TGTGCCAGCAGTCTAACAGCCGAGCAGTACTTC. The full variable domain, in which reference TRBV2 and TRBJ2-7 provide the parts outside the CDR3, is EPEVTQTPSHQVTQMGQEVILRCVPISNHLYFYWYRQILGQKVEFLVSFYNNEISEKSEIFDDQFSVERPDGSNFTLKIRSTKLEDSAMYFCASSLTAEQYFGPGTRLTVT.